These 3 T cell receptor beta chains were sequenced from one sample in a study of immune characterization of retroperitoneal liposarcoma (dated by TCRdb to about 2019). Library prep was done by PCR. Sequencing was performed on a NextSeq 500. TCRdb cleaned the public reads at Q25 with fastp, built clones with MiXCR and kept in-frame beta chains. Each entry is one CDR3 protein sequence, shown with its most common DNA and genes. Present in this sample are about 2,500 distinct CDR3 sequences, under 55% of which were seen just once. The ten largest clones capture roughly three fifths of the sample. Sequenced sample: tumor tissue. These TCRs come from a female donor with retroperitoneal liposarcoma.

The V gene is TRBV6-5, the J gene TRBJ2-2; D remains unclear. Germline V gene sequence: CDR1 MNHEY, CDR2 SVGAGI. CDR3 length equals 14 residues. The ends were cut back, 2 bases at V and 1 base at J, with 5 bases in the middle. DNA for the CDR3: TGTGCCAGCAGTTACGGGCGGAACACCGGGGAGCTGTTTTTT. This translates into CASSYGRNTGELFF.

This clonotype qualifies as medium-sized. The rearrangement joins TRBV7-2 to TRBJ2-5; possible D gene TRBD1, 6 bases. The end of the DNA aligns better with TRBJ2-7, so the J call may be wrong. In germline, CDR1 is SGHTA, CDR2 FQGNSA. This CDR3 has 14 amino acids. CDR3 sequence: CASSRLGQSYEQYF. The CDR3 DNA is TGTGCCAGCAGTCGTCTCGGACAGTCCTACGAGCAGTACTTC.

The V gene is TRBV12-3 or TRBV12-4, the J gene TRBJ2-1; TRBD2 agrees at 11 bases. This CDR3 region has 15 residues. V dropped 6 bases and J dropped 9; count of bases not matched to a gene: 10. The CDR3 region has the DNA TGTGCCAGCAGCTCTAGCGGGAGGTTCTCCGGTGAGCAGTTCTTC. Its protein product is CASSSSGRFSGEQFF.